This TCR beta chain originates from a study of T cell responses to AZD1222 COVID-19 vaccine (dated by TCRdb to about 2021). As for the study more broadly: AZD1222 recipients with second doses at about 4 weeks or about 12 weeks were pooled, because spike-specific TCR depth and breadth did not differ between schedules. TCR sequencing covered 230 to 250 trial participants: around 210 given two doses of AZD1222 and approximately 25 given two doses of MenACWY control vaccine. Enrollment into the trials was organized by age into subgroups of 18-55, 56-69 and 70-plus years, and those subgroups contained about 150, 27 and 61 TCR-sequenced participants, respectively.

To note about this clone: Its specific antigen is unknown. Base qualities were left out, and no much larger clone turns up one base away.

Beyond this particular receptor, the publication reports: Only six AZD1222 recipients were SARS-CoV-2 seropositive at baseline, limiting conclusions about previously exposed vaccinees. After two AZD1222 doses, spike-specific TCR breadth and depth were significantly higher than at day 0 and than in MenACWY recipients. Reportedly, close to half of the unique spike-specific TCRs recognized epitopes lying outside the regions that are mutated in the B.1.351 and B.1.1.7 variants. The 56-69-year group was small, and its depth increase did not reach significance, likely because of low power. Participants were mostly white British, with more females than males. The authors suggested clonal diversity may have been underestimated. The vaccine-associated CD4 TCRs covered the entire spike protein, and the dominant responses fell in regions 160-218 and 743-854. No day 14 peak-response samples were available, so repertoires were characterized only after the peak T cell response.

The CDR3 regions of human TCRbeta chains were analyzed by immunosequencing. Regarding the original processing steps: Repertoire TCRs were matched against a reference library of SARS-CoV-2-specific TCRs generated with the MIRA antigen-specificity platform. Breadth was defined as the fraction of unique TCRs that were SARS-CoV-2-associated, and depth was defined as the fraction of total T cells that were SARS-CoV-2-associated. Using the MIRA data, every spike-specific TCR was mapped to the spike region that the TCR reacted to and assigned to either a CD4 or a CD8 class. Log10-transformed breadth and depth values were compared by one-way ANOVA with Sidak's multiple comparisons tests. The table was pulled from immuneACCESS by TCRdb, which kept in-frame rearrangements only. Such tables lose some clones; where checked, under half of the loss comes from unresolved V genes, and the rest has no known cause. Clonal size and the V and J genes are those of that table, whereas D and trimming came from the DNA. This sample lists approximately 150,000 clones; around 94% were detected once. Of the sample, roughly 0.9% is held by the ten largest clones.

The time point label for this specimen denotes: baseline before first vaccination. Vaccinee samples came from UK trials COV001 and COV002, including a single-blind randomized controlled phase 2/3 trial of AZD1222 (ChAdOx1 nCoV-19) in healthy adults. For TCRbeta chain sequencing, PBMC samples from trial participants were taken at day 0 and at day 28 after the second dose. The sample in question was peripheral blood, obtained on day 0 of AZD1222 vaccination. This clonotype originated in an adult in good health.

The nucleotides are TGTGCCAGCAGCTTGGGGAAGACAGTGGCAGTGGACTATGGCTACACCTTC. This translates into CASSLGKTVAVDYGYTF. The rearrangement joined TRBV5-4 to TRBJ1-2; a weak D assignment points to TRBD1 (5 bases agree). Looking up the germline V gene (reference sequence) yields CDR1 SGHNT and CDR2 YYREEE. Its CDR3 holds 17 amino acids, cysteine through phenylalanine. The DNA shown is the 51-base CDR3, in frame from base 1. V lost 0 bases and J lost 3 bases; the stretch between them is 18 bases long.